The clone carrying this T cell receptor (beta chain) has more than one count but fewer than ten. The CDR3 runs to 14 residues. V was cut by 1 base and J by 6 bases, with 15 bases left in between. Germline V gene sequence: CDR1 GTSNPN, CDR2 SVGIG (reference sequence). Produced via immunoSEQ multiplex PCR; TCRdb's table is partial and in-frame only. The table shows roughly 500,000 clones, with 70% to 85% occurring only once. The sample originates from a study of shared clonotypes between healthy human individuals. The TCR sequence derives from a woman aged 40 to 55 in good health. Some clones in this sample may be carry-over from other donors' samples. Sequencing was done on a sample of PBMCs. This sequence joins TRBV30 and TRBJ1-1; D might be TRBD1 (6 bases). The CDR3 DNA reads TGTGCCTGGAGTGCAGGGGAGGAGGGATCTGAAGCTTTCTTT. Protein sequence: CAWSAGEEGSEAFF.